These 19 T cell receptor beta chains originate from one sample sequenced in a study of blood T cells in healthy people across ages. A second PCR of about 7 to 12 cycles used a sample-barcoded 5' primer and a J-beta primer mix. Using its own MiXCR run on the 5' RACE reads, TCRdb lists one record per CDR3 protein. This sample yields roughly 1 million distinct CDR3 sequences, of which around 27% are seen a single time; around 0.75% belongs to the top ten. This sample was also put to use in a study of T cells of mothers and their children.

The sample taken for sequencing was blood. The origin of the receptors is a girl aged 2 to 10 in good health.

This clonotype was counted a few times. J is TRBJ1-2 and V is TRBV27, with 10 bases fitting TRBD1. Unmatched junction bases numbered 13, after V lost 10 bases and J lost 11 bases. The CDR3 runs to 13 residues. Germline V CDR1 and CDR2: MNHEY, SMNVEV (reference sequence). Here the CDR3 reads CATYAGTGVEYTF. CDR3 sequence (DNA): TGTGCCACCTACGCCGGGACAGGGGTGGAGTACACCTTC.

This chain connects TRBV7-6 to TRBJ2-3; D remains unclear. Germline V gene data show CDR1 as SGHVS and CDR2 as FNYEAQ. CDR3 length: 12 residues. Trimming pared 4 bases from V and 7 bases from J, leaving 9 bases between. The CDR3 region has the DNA TGTGCCAGCAGCTCGACTGAAAATACGCAGTATTTT. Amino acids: CASSSTENTQYF.

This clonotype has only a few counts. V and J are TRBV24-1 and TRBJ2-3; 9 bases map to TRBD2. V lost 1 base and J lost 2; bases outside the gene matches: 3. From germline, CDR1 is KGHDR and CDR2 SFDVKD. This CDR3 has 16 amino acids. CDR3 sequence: CATSDLAGGLTDTQYF. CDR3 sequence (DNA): TGTGCCACCAGTGATTTAGCGGGGGGCCTCACAGATACGCAGTATTTT.

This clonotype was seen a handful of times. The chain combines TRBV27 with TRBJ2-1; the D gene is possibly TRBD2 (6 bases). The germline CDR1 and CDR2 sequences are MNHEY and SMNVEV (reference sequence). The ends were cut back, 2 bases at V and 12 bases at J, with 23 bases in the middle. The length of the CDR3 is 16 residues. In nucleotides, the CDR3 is TGTGCCAGCAGTTTAGGGGGGACGGGTTCCTCGAACCGGCAGTTCTTC. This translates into CASSLGGTGSSNRQFF.

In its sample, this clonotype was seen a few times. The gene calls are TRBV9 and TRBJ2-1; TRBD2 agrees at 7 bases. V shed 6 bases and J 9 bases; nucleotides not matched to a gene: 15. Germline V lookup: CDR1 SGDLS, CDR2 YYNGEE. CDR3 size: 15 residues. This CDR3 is CASTLMERGEGEQFF. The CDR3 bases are TGTGCCAGCACGCTCATGGAGCGGGGTGAGGGTGAGCAGTTCTTC.

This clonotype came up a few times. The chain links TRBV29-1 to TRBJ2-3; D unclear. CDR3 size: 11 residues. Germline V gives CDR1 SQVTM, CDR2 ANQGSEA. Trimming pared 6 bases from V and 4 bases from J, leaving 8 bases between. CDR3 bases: TGCAGCGTGGATAGAGCAGATACGCAGTATTTT. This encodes CSVDRADTQYF.

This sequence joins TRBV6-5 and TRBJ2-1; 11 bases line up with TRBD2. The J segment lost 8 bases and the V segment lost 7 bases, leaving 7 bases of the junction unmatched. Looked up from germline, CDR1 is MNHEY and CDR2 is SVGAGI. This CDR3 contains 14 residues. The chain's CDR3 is CASTDSGRGDEQFF. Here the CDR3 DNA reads TGTGCCAGCACTGATAGCGGGAGGGGCGATGAGCAGTTCTTC.

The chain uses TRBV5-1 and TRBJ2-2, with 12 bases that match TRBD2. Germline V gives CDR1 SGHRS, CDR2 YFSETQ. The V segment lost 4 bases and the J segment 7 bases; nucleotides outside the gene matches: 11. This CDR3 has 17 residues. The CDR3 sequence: CASSASSGRAKDGELFF. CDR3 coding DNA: TGCGCCAGCAGCGCGTCTAGCGGGAGGGCGAAAGACGGGGAGCTGTTTTTT. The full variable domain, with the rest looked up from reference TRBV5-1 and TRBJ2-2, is KAGVTQTPRYLIKTRGQQVTLSCSPISGHRSVSWYQQTPGQGLQFLFEYFSETQRNKGNFPGRFSGRQFSNSRSEMNVSTLELGDSALYLCASSASSGRAKDGELFFGEGSRLTVL.

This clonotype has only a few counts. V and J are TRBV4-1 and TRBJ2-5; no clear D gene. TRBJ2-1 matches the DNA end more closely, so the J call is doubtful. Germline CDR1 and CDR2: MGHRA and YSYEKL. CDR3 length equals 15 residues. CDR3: CASSPGGFGSYEQFF. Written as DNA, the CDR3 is TGCGCCAGCTCCCCCGGTGGGTTTGGCTCCTACGAGCAGTTCTTC.

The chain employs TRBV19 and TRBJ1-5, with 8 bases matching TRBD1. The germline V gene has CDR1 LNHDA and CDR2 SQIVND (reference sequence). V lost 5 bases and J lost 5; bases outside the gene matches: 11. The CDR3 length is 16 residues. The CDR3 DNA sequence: TGTGCCAGTAGTTCACCTTGGACAGGGCGGTATCAGCCCCAGCATTTT. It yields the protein CASSSPWTGRYQPQHF.

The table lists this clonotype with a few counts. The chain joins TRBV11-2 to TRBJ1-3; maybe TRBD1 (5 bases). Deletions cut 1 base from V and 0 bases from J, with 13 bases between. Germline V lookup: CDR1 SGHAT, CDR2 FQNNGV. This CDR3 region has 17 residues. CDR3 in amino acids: CASSLASDSFSGNTIYF. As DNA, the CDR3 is TGTGCCAGCAGCTTAGCCTCCGACAGCTTCTCTGGAAACACCATATATTTT.

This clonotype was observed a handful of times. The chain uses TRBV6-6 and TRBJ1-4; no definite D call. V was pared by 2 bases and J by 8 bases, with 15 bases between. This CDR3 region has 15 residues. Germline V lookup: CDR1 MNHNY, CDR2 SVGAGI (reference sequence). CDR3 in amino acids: CASSYMAHLEEKLFF. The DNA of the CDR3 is TGTGCCAGCAGTTACATGGCCCATTTGGAGGAAAAACTGTTTTTT.

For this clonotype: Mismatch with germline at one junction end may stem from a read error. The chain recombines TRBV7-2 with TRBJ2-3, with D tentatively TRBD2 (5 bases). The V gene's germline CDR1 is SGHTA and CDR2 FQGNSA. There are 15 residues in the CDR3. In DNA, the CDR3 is TGTGCCAGCAGCTTTTTCGACTATAGCACAGATACGCTGTATTTT. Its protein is CASSFFDYSTDTLYF.

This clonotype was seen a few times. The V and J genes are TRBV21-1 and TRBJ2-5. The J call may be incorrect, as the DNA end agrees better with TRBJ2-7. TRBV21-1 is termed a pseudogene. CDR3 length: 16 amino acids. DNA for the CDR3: TGTGCCAGCAGCAAAGGAGGTGGATTCAGCTCCTACGAGCAGTACTTC. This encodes CASSKGGGFSSYEQYF.

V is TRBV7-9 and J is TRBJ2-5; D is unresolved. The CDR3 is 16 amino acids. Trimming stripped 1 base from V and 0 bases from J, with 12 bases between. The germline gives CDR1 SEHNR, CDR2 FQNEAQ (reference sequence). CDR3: CASSLELSDNQETQYF. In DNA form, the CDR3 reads TGTGCCAGCAGCTTAGAGCTGTCAGACAACCAAGAGACCCAGTACTTC.

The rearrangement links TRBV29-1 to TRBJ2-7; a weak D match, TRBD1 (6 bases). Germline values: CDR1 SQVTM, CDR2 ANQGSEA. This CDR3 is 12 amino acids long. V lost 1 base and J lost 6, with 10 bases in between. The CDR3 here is CSVEGLGGEQYF. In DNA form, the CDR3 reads TGCAGCGTTGAAGGGCTAGGGGGCGAGCAGTACTTC.

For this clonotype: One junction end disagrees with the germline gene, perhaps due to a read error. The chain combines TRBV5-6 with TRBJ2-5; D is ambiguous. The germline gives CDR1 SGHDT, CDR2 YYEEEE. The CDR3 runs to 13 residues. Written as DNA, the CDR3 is TGTGCCGGCAGCTTATTACGCGCGGAGACCCAGTACTTC. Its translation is CAGSLLRAETQYF.

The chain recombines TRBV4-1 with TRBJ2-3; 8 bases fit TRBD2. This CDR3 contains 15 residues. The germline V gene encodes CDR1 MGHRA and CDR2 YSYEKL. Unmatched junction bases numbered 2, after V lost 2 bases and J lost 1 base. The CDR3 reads CASSQRAGGTDTQYF. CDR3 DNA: TGCGCCAGCAGCCAAAGAGCGGGAGGCACAGATACGCAGTATTTT.

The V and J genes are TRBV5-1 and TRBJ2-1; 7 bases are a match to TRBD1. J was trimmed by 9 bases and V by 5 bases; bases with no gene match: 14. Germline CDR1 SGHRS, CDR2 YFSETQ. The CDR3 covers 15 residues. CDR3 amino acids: CASRPTSGTVGEQFF. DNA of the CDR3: TGCGCCAGCAGGCCCACCTCCGGGACAGTTGGTGAGCAGTTCTTC.